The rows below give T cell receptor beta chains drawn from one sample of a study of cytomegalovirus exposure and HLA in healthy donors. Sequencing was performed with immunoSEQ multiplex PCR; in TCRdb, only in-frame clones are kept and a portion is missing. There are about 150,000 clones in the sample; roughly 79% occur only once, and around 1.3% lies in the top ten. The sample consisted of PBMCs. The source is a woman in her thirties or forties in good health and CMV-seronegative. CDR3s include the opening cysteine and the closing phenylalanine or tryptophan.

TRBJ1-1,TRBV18,CASSPRTGENTEAFF
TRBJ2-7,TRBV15,CATSIPGEGVDEQYF
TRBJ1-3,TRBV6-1,CASSEYISGNTIYF
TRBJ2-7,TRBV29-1,CSVAGGWSYEQYF
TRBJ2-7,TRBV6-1,CASSDHRGLPYEQYF
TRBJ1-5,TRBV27,CASSLSWTGGGQPQHF
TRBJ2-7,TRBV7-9,CASSFGTGRSEEQYF
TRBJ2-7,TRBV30,CAWSALGQGASYEQYF
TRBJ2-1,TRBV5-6,CASNPKQTRGNEQFF
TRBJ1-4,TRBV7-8,CASSPQREKLFF
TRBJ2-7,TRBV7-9,CASSFITGTLYEQYF
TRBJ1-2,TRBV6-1,CASSGGSGQDRSYGYTF
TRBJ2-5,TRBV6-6,CATQDRQETQYF
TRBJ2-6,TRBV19,CASRRSLRQGAWNVLTF
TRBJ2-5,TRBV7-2,CASSSTDSLKTQYF
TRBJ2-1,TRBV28,CASSSTKGDYYNEQFF
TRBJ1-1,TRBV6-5,CASSRQLLGTEAFF
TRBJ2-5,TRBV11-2,CASSSAGLRRGETQYF